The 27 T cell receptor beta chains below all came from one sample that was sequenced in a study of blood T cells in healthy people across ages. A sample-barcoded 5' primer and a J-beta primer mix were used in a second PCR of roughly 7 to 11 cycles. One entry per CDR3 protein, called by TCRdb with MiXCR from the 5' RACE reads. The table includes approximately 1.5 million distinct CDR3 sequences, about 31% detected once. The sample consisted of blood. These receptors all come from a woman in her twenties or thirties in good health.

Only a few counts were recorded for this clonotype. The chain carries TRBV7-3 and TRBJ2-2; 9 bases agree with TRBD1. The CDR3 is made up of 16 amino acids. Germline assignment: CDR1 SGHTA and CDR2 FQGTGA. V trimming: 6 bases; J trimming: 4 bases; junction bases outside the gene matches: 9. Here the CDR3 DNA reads TGTGCCAGCAGACCAACAGGGGGCCGCGGCACCGGGGAGCTGTTTTTT. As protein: CASRPTGGRGTGELFF.

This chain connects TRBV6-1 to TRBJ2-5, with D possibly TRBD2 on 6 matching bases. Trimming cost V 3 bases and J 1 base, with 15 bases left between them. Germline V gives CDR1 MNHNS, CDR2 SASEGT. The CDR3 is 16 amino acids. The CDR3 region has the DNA TGTGCCAGCAGTGAGGGGTCTAGCGCTTCCCAAGAGACCCAGTACTTC. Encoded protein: CASSEGSSASQETQYF.

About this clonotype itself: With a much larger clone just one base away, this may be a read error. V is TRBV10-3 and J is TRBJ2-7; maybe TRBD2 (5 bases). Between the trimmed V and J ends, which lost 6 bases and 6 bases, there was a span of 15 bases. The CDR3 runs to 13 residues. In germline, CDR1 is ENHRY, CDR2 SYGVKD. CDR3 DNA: TGTGCCATCAGGGATTCGGGGAGCGGCGAGCAGTACTTC. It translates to CAIRDSGSGEQYF.

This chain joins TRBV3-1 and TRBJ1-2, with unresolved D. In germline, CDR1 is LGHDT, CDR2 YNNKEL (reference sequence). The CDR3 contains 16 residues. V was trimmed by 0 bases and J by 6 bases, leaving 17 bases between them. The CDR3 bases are TGTGCCAGCAGCCAAGAAGGGCTTGCGACCAGAAATGGCTACACCTTC. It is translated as CASSQEGLATRNGYTF.

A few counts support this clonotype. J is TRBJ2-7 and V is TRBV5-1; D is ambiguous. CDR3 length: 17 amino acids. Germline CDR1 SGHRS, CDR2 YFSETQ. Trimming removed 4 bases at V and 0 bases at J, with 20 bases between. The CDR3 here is CASSPTLTSASSYEQYF. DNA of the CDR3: TGCGCCAGCAGCCCTACCTTAACTTCCGCGAGCTCCTACGAGCAGTACTTC.

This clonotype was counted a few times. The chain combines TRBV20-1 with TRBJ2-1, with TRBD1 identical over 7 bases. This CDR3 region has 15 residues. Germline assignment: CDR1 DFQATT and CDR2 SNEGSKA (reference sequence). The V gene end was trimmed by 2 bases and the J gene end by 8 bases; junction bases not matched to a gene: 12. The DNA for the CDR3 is TGCAGTGCTAGACGGGGACAGTCGGTGAGGTATGAGCAGTTCTTC. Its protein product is CSARRGQSVRYEQFF.

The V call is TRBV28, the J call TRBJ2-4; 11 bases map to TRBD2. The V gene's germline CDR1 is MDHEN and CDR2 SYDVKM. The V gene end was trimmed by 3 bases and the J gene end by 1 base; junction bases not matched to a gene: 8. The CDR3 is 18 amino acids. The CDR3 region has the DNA TGTGCCAGCAGTTTGACTAGCGGGAAAGGGAGGGCCAAAAACATTCAGTACTTC. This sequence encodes CASSLTSGKGRAKNIQYF.

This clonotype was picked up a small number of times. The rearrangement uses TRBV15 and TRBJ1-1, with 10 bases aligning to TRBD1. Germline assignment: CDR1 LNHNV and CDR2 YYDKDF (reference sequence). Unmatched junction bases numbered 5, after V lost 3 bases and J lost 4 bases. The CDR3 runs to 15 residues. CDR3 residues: CATSSYGTGATEAFF. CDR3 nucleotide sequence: TGTGCCACCAGCAGTTACGGGACAGGGGCCACTGAAGCTTTCTTT.

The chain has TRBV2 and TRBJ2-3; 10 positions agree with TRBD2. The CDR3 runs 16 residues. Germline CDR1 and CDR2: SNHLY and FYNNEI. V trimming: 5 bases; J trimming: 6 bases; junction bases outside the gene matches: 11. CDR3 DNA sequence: TGTGCCAGCAGTTACCGACTAGCGGGTGGGCAGGATACGCAGTATTTT. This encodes CASSYRLAGGQDTQYF.

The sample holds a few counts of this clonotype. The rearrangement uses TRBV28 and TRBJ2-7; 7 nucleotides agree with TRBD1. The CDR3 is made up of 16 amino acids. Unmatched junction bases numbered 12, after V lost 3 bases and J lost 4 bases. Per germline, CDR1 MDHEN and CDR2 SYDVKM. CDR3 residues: CASSFTIVGGRYEQYF. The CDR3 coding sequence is TGTGCCAGCAGTTTCACAATCGTAGGGGGCCGGTACGAGCAGTACTTC. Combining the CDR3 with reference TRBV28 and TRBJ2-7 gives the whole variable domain DVKVTQSSRYLVKRTGEKVFLECVQDMDHENMFWYRQDPGLGLRLIYFSYDVKMKEKGDIPEGYSVSREKKERFSLILESASTNQTSMYLCASSFTIVGGRYEQYFGPGTRLTVT.

The CDR3 region is CASSLQTGHGNEQYF. As DNA, the CDR3 is TGTGCCAGCAGCTTGCAGACGGGACACGGGAACGAGCAGTACTTC. The rearrangement uses TRBV7-2 and TRBJ2-7; D is perhaps TRBD1 (6 bases). This CDR3 region has 15 residues. Deletions cut 3 bases from V and 5 bases from J, with 17 bases between. Germline loops: CDR1 SGHTA, CDR2 FQGNSA.

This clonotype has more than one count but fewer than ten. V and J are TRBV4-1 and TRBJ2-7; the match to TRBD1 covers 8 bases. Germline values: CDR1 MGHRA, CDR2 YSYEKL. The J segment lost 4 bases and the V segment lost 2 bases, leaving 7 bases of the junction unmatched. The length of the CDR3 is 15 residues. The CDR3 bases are TGCGCCAGCAGCCAAACTTCCGGGACAGGATACGAGCAGTACTTC. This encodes CASSQTSGTGYEQYF.

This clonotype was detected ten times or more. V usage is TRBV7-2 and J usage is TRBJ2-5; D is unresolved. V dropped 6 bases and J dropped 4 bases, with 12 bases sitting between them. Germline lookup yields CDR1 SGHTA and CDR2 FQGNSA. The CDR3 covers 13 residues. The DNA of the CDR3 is TGTGCCAGCAGGGTAGCCGTTGGAGAGACCCAGTACTTC. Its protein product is CASRVAVGETQYF.

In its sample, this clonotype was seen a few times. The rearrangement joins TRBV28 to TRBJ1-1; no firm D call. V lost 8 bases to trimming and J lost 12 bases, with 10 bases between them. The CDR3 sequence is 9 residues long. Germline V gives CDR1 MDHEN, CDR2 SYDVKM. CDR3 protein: CASGRTPFF. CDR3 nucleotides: TGTGCCAGCGGCCGGACCCCTTTCTTT.

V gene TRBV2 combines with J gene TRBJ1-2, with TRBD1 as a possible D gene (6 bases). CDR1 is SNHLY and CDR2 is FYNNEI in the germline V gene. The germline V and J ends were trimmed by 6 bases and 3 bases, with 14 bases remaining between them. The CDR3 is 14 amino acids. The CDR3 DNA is TGTGCCAGCAGGGACCCAGGGGTATACTATGGCTACACCTTC. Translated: CASRDPGVYYGYTF.

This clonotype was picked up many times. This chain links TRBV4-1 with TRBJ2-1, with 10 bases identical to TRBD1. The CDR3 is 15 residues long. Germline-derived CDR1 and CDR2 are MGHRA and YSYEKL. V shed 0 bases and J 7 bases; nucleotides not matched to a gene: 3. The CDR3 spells CASSQDRGQGNEQFF. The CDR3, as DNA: TGCGCCAGCAGCCAAGATCGGGGACAGGGGAATGAGCAGTTCTTC.

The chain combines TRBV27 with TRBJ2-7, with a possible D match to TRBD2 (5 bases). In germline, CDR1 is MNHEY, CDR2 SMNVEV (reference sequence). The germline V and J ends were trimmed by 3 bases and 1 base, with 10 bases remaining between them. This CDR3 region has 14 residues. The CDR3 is CASSLGERSYEQYF. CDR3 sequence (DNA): TGTGCCAGCAGTTTGGGAGAGCGGTCCTACGAGCAGTACTTC.

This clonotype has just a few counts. CDR3: CASSHPGTGETQYF. The CDR3 DNA follows: TGCGCCAGCAGCCACCCTGGGACAGGGGAGACCCAGTACTTC. The rearrangement joins TRBV4-1 to TRBJ2-5; 9 bases are a match to TRBD1. This CDR3 is 14 amino acids long. The junction had 4 bases not matched to a gene; V was cut back by 3 bases and J by 5 bases. Per the germline V gene, CDR1 is MGHRA and CDR2 is YSYEKL.

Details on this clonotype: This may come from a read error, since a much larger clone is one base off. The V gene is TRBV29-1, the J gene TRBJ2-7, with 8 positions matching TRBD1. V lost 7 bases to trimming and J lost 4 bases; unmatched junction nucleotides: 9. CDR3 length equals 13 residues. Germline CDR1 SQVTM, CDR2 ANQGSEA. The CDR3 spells CSASTGVGYEQYF. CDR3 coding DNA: TGCAGCGCATCGACAGGGGTAGGATACGAGCAGTACTTC.

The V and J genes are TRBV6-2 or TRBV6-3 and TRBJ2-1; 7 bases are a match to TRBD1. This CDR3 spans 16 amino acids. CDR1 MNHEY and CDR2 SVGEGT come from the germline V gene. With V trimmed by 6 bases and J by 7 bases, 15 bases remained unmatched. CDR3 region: CASRLATGPVWNEQFF. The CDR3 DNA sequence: TGTGCCAGCAGATTGGCGACAGGGCCGGTTTGGAATGAGCAGTTCTTC.

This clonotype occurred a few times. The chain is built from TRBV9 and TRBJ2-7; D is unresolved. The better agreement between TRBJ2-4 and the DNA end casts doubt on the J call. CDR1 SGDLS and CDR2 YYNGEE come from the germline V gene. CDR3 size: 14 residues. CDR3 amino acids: CASSLSQLGHIQYF. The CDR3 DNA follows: TGTGCCAGCAGCCTCAGCCAGCTAGGCCACATTCAGTACTTC.

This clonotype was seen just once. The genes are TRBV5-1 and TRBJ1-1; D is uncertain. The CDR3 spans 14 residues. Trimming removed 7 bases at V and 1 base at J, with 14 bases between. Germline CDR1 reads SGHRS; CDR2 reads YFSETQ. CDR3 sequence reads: CASREGKKNTEAFF. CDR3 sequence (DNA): TGCGCCAGCCGAGAAGGGAAAAAGAACACTGAAGCTTTCTTT.

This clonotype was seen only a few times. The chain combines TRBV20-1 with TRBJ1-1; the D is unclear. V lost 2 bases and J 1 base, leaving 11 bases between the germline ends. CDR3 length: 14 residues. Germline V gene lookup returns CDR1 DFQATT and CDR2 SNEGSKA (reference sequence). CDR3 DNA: TGCAGTGCTAGATCGGTAGTCTGGAACACTGAAGCTTTCTTT. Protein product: CSARSVVWNTEAFF.

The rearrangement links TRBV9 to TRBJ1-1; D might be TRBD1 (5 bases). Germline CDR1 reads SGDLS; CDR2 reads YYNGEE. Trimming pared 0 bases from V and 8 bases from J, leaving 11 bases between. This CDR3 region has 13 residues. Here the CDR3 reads CASSVEGADEAFF. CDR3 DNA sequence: TGTGCCAGCAGCGTAGAAGGGGCAGACGAAGCTTTCTTT.

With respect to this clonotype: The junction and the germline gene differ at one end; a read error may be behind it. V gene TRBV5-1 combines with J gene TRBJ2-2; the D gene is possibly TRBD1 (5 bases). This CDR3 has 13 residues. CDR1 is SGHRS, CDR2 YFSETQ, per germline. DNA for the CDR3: TGCGCCAACAGCTTGGGGCTAGCCGGGGAGCTGTTTTTT. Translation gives CANSLGLAGELFF.

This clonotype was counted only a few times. In DNA form, the CDR3 reads TGTGCCAGCAGCTTAGGGGCGGGGGAGGGGGAGACCCAGTACTTC. It specifies CASSLGAGEGETQYF. This chain links TRBV7-8 with TRBJ2-5, with TRBD2 matching over 7 bases. CDR1 and CDR2 from the germline V gene are SGHVS and FQNEAQ. J lost 5 bases, V lost 1 base, and 7 bases had no gene match. CDR3 size: 15 residues.

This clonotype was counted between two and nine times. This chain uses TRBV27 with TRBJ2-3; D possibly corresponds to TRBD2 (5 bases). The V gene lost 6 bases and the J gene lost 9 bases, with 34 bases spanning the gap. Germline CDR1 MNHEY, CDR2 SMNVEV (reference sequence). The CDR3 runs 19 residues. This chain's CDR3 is CASRALVRRSGPLRGTQYF. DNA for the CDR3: TGTGCCAGCAGGGCACTGGTTCGGAGGTCTGGGCCCTTAAGAGGGACGCAGTATTTT.